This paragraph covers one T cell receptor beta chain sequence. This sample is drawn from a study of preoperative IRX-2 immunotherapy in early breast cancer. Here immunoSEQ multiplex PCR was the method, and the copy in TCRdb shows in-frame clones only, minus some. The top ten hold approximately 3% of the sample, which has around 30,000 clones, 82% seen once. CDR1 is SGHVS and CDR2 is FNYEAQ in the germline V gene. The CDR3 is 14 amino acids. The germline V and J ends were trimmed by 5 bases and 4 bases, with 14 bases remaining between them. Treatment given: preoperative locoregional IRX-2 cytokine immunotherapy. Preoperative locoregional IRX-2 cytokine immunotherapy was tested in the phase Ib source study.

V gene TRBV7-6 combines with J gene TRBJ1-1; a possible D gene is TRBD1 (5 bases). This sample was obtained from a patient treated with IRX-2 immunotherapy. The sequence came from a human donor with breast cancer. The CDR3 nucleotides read TGTGCCAGCAGCCAACAGGCCCAGGGCACTGAAGCTTTCTTT. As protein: CASSQQAQGTEAFF. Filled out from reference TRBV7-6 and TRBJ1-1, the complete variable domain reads GAGVSQSPRYKVTKRGQDVALRCDPISGHVSLYWYRQALGQGPEFLTYFNYEAQQDKSGLPNDRFSAERPEGSISTLTIQRTEQRDSAMYRCASSQQAQGTEAFFGQGTRLTVV.